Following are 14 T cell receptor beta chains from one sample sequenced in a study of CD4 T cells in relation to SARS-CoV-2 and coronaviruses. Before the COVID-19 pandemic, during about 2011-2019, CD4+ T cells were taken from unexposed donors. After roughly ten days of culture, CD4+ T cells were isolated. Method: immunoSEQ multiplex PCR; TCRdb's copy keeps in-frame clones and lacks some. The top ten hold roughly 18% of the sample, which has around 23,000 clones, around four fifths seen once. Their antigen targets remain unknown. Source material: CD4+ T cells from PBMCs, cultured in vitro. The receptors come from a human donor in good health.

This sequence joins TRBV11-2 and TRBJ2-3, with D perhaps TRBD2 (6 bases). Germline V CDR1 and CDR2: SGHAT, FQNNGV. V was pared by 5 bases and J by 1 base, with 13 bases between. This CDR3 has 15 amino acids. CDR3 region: CASSPRGFRTDTQYF. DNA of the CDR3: TGTGCCAGCAGCCCGCGGGGTTTTCGCACAGATACGCAGTATTTT.

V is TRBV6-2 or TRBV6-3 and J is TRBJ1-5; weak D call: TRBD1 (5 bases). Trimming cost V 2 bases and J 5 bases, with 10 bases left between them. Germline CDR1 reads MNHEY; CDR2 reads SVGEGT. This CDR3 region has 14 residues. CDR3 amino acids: CASSYAGGDQPQHF. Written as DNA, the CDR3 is TGTGCCAGCAGTTACGCTGGAGGGGATCAGCCCCAGCATTTT.

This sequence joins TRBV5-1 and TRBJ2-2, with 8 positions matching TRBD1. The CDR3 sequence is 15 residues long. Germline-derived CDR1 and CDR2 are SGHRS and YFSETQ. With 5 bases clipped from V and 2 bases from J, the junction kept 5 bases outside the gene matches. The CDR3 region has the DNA TGCGCCAGCAGGGGCGGACAGGGTAACACCGGGGAGCTGTTTTTT. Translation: CASRGGQGNTGELFF.

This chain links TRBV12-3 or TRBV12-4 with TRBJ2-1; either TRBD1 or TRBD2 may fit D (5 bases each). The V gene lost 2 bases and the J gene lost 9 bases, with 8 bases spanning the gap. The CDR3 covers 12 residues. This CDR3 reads CASSLQGREQFF. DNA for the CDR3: TGTGCCAGCAGTTTACAGGGACGTGAGCAGTTCTTC.

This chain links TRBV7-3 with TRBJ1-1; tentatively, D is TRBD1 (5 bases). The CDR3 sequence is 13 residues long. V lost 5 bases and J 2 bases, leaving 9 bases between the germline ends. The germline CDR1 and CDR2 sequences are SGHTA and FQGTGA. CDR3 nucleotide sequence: TGTGCCAGCAGCGTTCAGGGAAACACTGAAGCTTTCTTT. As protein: CASSVQGNTEAFF.

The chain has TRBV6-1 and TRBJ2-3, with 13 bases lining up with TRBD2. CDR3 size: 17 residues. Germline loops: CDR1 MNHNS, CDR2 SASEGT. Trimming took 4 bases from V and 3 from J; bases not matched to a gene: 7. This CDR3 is CASSARLTSGRTDTQYF. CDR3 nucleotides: TGTGCCAGCAGTGCCCGACTGACTAGCGGGAGGACAGATACGCAGTATTTT.

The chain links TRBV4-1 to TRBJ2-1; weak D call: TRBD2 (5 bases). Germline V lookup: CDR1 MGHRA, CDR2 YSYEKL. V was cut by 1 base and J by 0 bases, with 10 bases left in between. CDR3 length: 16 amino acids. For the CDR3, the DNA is TGCGCCAGCAGCCAAGTCGGCGGGTTCTCCTACAATGAGCAGTTCTTC. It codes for CASSQVGGFSYNEQFF.

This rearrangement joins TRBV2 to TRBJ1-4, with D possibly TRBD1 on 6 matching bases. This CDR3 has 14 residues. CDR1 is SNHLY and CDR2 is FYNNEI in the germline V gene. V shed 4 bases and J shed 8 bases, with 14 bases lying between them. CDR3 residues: CASSAKGVGEKLFF. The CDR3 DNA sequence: TGTGCCAGCAGTGCGAAGGGGGTGGGCGAAAAACTGTTTTTT.

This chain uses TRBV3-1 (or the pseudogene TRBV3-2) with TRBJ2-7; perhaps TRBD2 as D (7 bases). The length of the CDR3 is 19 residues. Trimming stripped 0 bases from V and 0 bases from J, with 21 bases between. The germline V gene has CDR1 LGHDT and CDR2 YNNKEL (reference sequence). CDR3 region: CASSQDGGVGGGLSYEQYF. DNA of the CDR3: TGTGCCAGCAGCCAAGATGGGGGAGTCGGCGGGGGCCTCTCCTACGAGCAGTACTTC.

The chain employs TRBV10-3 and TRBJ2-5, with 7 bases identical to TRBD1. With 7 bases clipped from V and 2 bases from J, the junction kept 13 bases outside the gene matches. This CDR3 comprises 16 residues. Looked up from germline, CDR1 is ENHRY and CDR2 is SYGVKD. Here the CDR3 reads CAITGAWDSRQETQYF. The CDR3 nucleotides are TGTGCCATCACCGGGGCTTGGGACAGCAGACAAGAGACCCAGTACTTC.

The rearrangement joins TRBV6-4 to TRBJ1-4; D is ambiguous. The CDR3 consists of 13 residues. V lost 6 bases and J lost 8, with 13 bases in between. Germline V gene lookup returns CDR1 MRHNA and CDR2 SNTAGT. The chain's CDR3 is CASRWAGEEKLFF. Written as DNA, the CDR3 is TGTGCCAGCAGATGGGCTGGGGAGGAAAAACTGTTTTTT.

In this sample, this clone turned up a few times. The CDR3 coding sequence is TGTGCCAGTAGCCGACAAGTATCCTACAATGAGCAGTTCTTC. Protein sequence: CASSRQVSYNEQFF. This chain links TRBV19 with TRBJ2-1, with D hard to call. The germline V gene has CDR1 LNHDA and CDR2 SQIVND (reference sequence). The CDR3 is 14 residues long. V was pared by 6 bases and J by 1 base, with 10 bases between.

The CDR3 region has the DNA TGTGCCAGCAGGATAGGGACCCAAGTGGGCAATGAGCAGTTCTTC. This encodes CASRIGTQVGNEQFF. This sequence joins TRBV2 and TRBJ2-1, with D perhaps TRBD1 or TRBD2 (5 bases each). Between the trimmed V and J ends, which lost 6 bases and 6 bases, there was a span of 18 bases. Looked up from germline, CDR1 is SNHLY and CDR2 is FYNNEI. This CDR3 region has 15 residues. The full variable domain, its missing parts supplied by reference TRBV2 and TRBJ2-1, is EPEVTQTPSHQVTQMGQEVILRCVPISNHLYFYWYRQILGQKVEFLVSFYNNEISEKSEIFDDQFSVERPDGSNFTLKIRSTKLEDSAMYFCASRIGTQVGNEQFFGPGTRLTVL.

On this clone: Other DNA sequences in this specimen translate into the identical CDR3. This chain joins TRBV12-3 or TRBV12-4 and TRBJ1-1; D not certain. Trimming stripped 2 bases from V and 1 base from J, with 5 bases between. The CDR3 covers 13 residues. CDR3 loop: CASSLTANTEAFF. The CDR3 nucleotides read TGTGCCAGCAGTTTAACAGCGAACACTGAAGCTTTCTTT.